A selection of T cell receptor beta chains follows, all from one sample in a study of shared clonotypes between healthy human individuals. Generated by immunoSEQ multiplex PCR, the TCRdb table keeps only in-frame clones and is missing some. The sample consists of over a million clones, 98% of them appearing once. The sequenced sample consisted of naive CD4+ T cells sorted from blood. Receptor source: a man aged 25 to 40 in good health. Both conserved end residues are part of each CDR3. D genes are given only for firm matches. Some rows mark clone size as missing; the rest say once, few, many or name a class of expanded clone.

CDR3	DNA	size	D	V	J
CASSRDSNQPQHF	TGTGCCAGCAGCAGGGACTCTAATCAGCCCCAGCATTTT	once	-	TRBV28	TRBJ1-5
CASSESLPSADTQYF	TGCGCCAGCAGTGAATCGCTCCCCTCGGCGGATACGCAGTATTTT	-	-	TRBV10-1	TRBJ2-3
CASSRQFSYEQYF	TGTGCCAGCAGCCGGCAATTTTCCTACGAGCAGTACTTC	-	-	TRBV6-5	TRBJ2-7
CASNLAGPHYNEQFF	TGTGCCAGCAACTTGGCTGGACCACACTACAATGAGCAGTTCTTC	-	-	TRBV5-5	TRBJ2-1
CSVLDSISNYGYTF	TGCAGCGTCCTGGACAGCATTTCTAACTATGGCTACACCTTC	once	-	TRBV29-1	TRBJ1-2
CAIRVDTPGRENTEAFF	TGTGCCATCAGGGTGGATACACCGGGACGGGAGAACACTGAAGCTTTCTTT	once	-	TRBV10-3	TRBJ1-1
CASSSRSLFVDEQFF	TGTGCCAGCAGTTCTCGTTCGCTATTTGTTGATGAGCAGTTCTTC	-	-	TRBV27	TRBJ2-1
CASSVVEGGPWDEQFF	TGTGCCAGCAGCGTAGTTGAGGGAGGGCCTTGGGATGAGCAGTTCTTC	-	TRBD2	TRBV9	TRBJ2-1
CASSPLPGALIETQYF	TGTGCCAGCTCACCACTGCCGGGGGCTTTGATAGAGACCCAGTACTTC	-	-	TRBV18	TRBJ2-5
CASSSTLNEQFF	TGTGCCAGCAGCTCCACACTGAATGAGCAGTTCTTC	-	-	TRBV7-3	TRBJ2-1
CASSAPIGLSNTEAFF	TGTGCCAGCAGCGCCCCGATAGGACTTTCAAACACTGAAGCTTTCTTT	-	-	TRBV6-6	TRBJ1-1
CATSRDRSSGSHEQYF	TGTGCCACCAGCAGAGATCGGTCTAGCGGGAGCCACGAGCAGTACTTC	-	TRBD2	TRBV15	TRBJ2-7
CASRQGSTDTQYF	TGTGCCAGCAGACAGGGTAGCACAGATACGCAGTATTTT	-	-	TRBV6-4	TRBJ2-3
CASSLDWTSHNEQFF	TGCGCCAGCAGCTTGGATTGGACTAGCCACAATGAGCAGTTCTTC	-	TRBD2	TRBV5-1	TRBJ2-1
CSARTTDTQYF	TGCAGTGCTAGAACTACAGATACGCAGTATTTT	few	-	TRBV20-1	TRBJ2-3
CASSPASNQPQHF	TGTGCCAGTAGTCCGGCTAGCAATCAGCCCCAGCATTTT	-	-	TRBV19	TRBJ1-5
CASSLVGSSYEQYF	TGCGCCAGCAGCTTGGTCGGAAGCTCCTACGAGCAGTACTTC	-	-	TRBV5-1	TRBJ2-7
CASSLYNREGYEQYF	TGCGCCAGCAGCTTGTATAACAGGGAGGGCTACGAGCAGTACTTC	-	-	TRBV5-1	TRBJ2-7
CASSLTPGGSGGKTDTQYF	TGTGCCAGCAGCTTAACCCCCGGAGGATCGGGGGGGAAAACAGATACGCAGTATTTT	-	TRBD2	TRBV7-3	TRBJ2-3
CASSLKPGRDRGRGTQYF	TGTGCCAGCAGCTTAAAACCCGGCCGGGACAGGGGGCGAGGGACCCAGTACTTC	-	TRBD1	TRBV7-2	TRBJ2-5
CASSLLGGTEAFF	TGTGCCAGCAGTTTGTTAGGGGGTACTGAAGCTTTCTTT	-	-	TRBV28	TRBJ1-1
CASSESGSPPDTQYF	TGTGCCAGCAGCGAGAGCGGGAGCCCCCCAGATACGCAGTATTTT	-	TRBD2	TRBV9	TRBJ2-3
CASSLLSDTQYF	TGTGCCAGCAGTTTATTGTCGGATACGCAGTATTTT	few	-	TRBV28	TRBJ2-3
CASSLVRTGSYGENTIYF	TGTGCCAGCAGCTTAGTTAGGACAGGGTCATACGGCGAAAACACCATATATTTT	-	TRBD1	TRBV11-2	TRBJ1-3